This T cell receptor beta chain was retrieved from a study of blood T cell repertoires in COVID-19. Study-level background: Whether acute or convalescent, the COVID-19 samples came from the United States, Italy and Spain.

Germline-derived CDR1 and CDR2 are MNHEY and SMNVEV (reference sequence). The CDR3 is 12 amino acids. V lost 5 bases, J lost 8 bases, and 12 bases lay in between. Self-reported history from a screening survey and questionnaire set each donor's cohort. For recovered donors of Cohort 3, there were two negative PCRs, clearance, or symptom resolution. Authors' methods: Using reference gene primer amplification, nucleated cell counts were estimated. This table comes from immunoSEQ multiplex PCR, and its TCRdb copy is limited to in-frame clones, with some not included. Clonal size and the V and J genes are those of that table, whereas D and trimming came from the DNA. The sample shows hundreds of thousands of clones, 75% to 90% of them seen only once. In its sample, this clone was seen once.

Sequencing used PBMCs or T cells enriched from blood (not recorded which). The receptor was isolated from a man between 18 and 35 years old who had recovered from COVID-19. This chain connects TRBV27 to TRBJ1-2, with D tentatively TRBD1 (5 bases). DNA of the CDR3: TGTGCCAGCAGTCCGGGGGGAGGGGGCTACACCTTC. It encodes CASSPGGGGYTF.